A selection of T cell receptor beta chains follows, all from one sample in a study of blood T cells in healthy people across ages. TCRdb processed the 5' RACE reads anew with MiXCR; each CDR3 protein has one entry. The sample has about 570,000 distinct CDR3 sequences; roughly a quarter are singletons. The data were also submitted as part of a second study, on T cells of mothers and their children.

Sequenced sample: blood. The receptors shown here come from a boy aged 2 to 10 in good health. Each CDR3 is given with its conserved first and last residue. D genes are given only for firm matches. Some rows mark clone size as missing; the rest say once, few, many or name a class of expanded clone.

v_call	clone_size	j_call	d_call	cdr3_aa	cdr3_nt
TRBV6-1	few	TRBJ2-7	TRBD1	CASSQPTGFFYEQYF	TGTGCCAGCAGTCAACCGACAGGGTTCTTCTACGAGCAGTACTTC
TRBV14	NA	TRBJ1-3	NA	CASSQRRTRPGNTIYF	TGTGCCAGCAGCCAGAGGCGAACCCGCCCTGGAAACACCATATATTTT
TRBV3-1	many	TRBJ2-5	TRBD1	CASSQGTEETQYF	TGCGCCAGCAGCCAAGGGACAGAAGAGACCCAGTACTTC
TRBV12-5	NA	TRBJ2-7	NA	CASAPPLGGYEQYF	TGTGCTAGTGCCCCACCGCTGGGCGGATACGAGCAGTACTTC
TRBV6-5	NA	TRBJ2-7	TRBD2	CASSYGSSGRGEQYF	TGTGCCAGCAGTTATGGGTCTAGCGGGAGGGGGGAGCAGTACTTC
TRBV2	NA	TRBJ2-1	TRBD2	CASRRGETNYNEQFF	TGTGCCAGCAGGCGGGGGGAAACCAACTACAATGAGCAGTTCTTC
TRBV12-5	few	TRBJ1-1	NA	CASGPLEPMNTEAFF	TGTGCTAGTGGTCCATTAGAGCCCATGAACACTGAAGCTTTCTTT
TRBV15	NA	TRBJ2-7	NA	CATSDSYEQYF	TGTGCCACCAGCGACAGCTACGAGCAGTACTTC
TRBV12-5	NA	TRBJ2-1	TRBD1	CASGIGQGNYNEQFF	TGTGCTAGTGGTATTGGACAGGGTAACTACAATGAGCAGTTCTTC
TRBV15	NA	TRBJ2-1	TRBD2	CATSKGLAEVEQFF	TGTGCCACCAGCAAAGGACTAGCCGAGGTTGAGCAGTTCTTC
TRBV6-4	few	TRBJ2-3	NA	CASSDSVTDTQYF	TGTGCCAGCAGTGACTCGGTAACAGATACGCAGTATTTT
TRBV30	NA	TRBJ1-1	TRBD1	CAWSAQTGRIGTEAFF	TGTGCCTGGAGTGCCCAGACAGGGCGAATAGGGACTGAAGCTTTCTTT
TRBV12-3/TRBV12-4	few	TRBJ2-7	TRBD1	CASGTGRYEQYF	TGTGCCAGCGGGACAGGGCGATACGAGCAGTACTTC
TRBV10-3	once	TRBJ1-1	NA	CAISAGRTNTEAFF	TGTGCCATCAGTGCGGGACGGACGAACACTGAAGCTTTCTTT
TRBV2	NA	TRBJ2-3	NA	CASSEGIFGTASTDTQYF	TGTGCCAGCAGTGAGGGAATTTTCGGGACGGCTAGCACAGATACGCAGTATTTT